This T cell receptor beta chain was captured in a study of beta chain features in type 1 diabetes. Study-level information: Cell yields, age and gender were similar between patients and healthy donors.

The entirety of the isolated RNA underwent reverse transcription, so expressed TCRB transcripts were sequenced. Measured with immunoSEQ multiplex PCR; TCRdb has only the in-frame clones, and not every one. The table shows about 220,000 clones, with approximately 11% occurring only once. By way of CD45RO/CCR7/CD25/CD127/CD95/CD27, the CD4+ regulatory, stem cell-like memory, central memory and naive cells were sorted. Trimming stripped 3 bases from V and 5 bases from J, with 10 bases between. The germline gives CDR1 SGHTA, CDR2 FQGNSA. The CDR3 is made up of 14 amino acids. This chain uses TRBV7-2 with TRBJ2-2, with D perhaps being TRBD1 or TRBD2 (5 bases each). The TCR comes from a man aged 18 to 35 in good health. Sequences were obtained from central memory CD4+ T cells from blood. Here the CDR3 DNA reads TGTGCCAGCAGCTTGTGGGGACGGACCGGGGAGCTGTTTTTT. Residues: CASSLWGRTGELFF.